Below, 10 T cell receptor beta chains from the same sample are listed, as sequenced in a study of shared clonotypes between healthy human individuals. TCRdb's copy holds only in-frame clones and misses some; the assay was immunoSEQ multiplex PCR. The sample holds around 1 million clones, over 60% seen once. The sequencing sample was made of memory CD4+ T cells sorted from blood. Subset: CD45RA-negative fraction. The receptors originated from a man younger than 35 in good health.

This chain connects TRBV10-1 to TRBJ2-7; the D call may be TRBD1 or TRBD2 (7 bases each). Germline CDR1 WNHNN, CDR2 SYGVQD (reference sequence). The CDR3 spans 19 residues. Trimming removed 4 bases at V and 2 bases at J, with 27 bases between. CDR3: CASSAPGQLISSGPYEQYF. DNA for the CDR3: TGCGCCAGCAGTGCACCGGGACAGCTAATCTCTAGCGGACCCTACGAGCAGTACTTC.

Comments on this clone: A much larger clone is a single base away; this may be a read error. V gene TRBV9 combines with J gene TRBJ1-5; 8 positions match TRBD1. The CDR3 is 14 amino acids. V lost 4 bases to trimming and J lost 2 bases; unmatched junction nucleotides: 2. The germline CDR1 and CDR2 sequences are SGDLS and YYNGEE. CDR3 nucleotide sequence: TGTGCCAGCAGCCCGACAGGGGGCAATCAGCCCCAGCATTTT. It translates to CASSPTGGNQPQHF.

Comment on this clone: Other nucleotide sequences in the sample specify the same CDR3. The chain uses TRBV7-8 and TRBJ1-5, with no clear D. Trimming left V 0 bases short and J 7 bases short, with 4 bases between. Germline values: CDR1 SGHVS, CDR2 FQNEAQ. The CDR3 spans 12 residues. CDR3 nucleotides: TGTGCCAGCAGCTTAGCCCTCCAGCCCCAGCATTTT. It translates to CASSLALQPQHF.

The chain links TRBV11-2 to TRBJ1-2; tentative D call: TRBD1 (5 bases). Deletions cut 3 bases from V and 1 base from J, with 15 bases between. CDR3 length equals 16 residues. Germline assignment: CDR1 SGHAT and CDR2 FQNNGV. DNA for the CDR3: TGTGCCAGCAGCTTCTATGGGACGCCTAATAACTATGGCTACACCTTC. Translation: CASSFYGTPNNYGYTF.

The chain has TRBV5-1 and TRBJ2-4; TRBD2 agrees at 7 bases. The CDR3 covers 16 residues. J gave up 2 bases and V 4 bases, and 9 bases lay outside the gene matches. Germline loops: CDR1 SGHRS, CDR2 YFSETQ. This chain's CDR3 is CASSVNIAGPKNIQYF. For the CDR3, the DNA is TGCGCCAGCAGCGTAAACATAGCGGGTCCCAAAAACATTCAGTACTTC.

Comments on this clone: The same CDR3 is also encoded by other DNA sequences in this sample. The chain recombines TRBV18 with TRBJ2-5, with D perhaps matching TRBD2 (5 bases). Per the germline V gene, CDR1 is KGHSH and CDR2 is LQKENI. The CDR3 runs to 14 residues. The germline V and J ends were trimmed by 2 bases and 1 base, with 8 bases remaining between them. This CDR3 reads CASSPAAGQETQYF. The CDR3 bases are TGTGCCAGCTCACCAGCGGCGGGCCAAGAGACCCAGTACTTC.

CDR3 in amino acids: CASSQADRGTDTQYF. The CDR3 DNA is TGCGCCAGCAGCCAAGCGGACAGGGGGACAGATACGCAGTATTTT. This chain uses TRBV4-1 with TRBJ2-3, with 10 bases identical to TRBD1. The V gene end was trimmed by 1 base and the J gene end by 3 bases; junction bases not matched to a gene: 1. Germline CDR1 is MGHRA and CDR2 is YSYEKL. There are 15 residues in the CDR3.

With regard to this clone: Other nucleotide sequences from this sample produce the same CDR3. V usage is TRBV5-1 and J usage is TRBJ2-2; no clear D gene. This CDR3 is 11 amino acids long. Germline CDR1 reads SGHRS; CDR2 reads YFSETQ. V was cut by 0 bases and J by 8 bases, with 2 bases left in between. CDR3 residues: CASSLEGELFF. In DNA, the CDR3 is TGCGCCAGCAGCTTGGAAGGGGAGCTGTTTTTT. Based on the CDR3 plus reference TRBV5-1 and TRBJ2-2, the full variable domain is KAGVTQTPRYLIKTRGQQVTLSCSPISGHRSVSWYQQTPGQGLQFLFEYFSETQRNKGNFPGRFSGRQFSNSRSEMNVSTLELGDSALYLCASSLEGELFFGEGSRLTVL.

In its sample, this clone was seen a few times. The chain recombines TRBV18 with TRBJ1-1; a possible D gene is TRBD1 (5 bases). Trimming cost V 6 bases and J 4 bases, with 12 bases left between them. The CDR3 contains 13 residues. The germline CDR1 and CDR2 sequences are KGHSH and LQKENI. CDR3: CASSDVRGTEAFF. The CDR3 DNA sequence: TGTGCCAGCTCCGATGTTAGGGGCACTGAAGCTTTCTTT.

This sequence joins TRBV5-6 and TRBJ1-5, with D perhaps matching TRBD1 (6 bases). Germline values: CDR1 SGHDT, CDR2 YYEEEE. Trimming cost V 2 bases and J 2 bases, with 8 bases left between them. This CDR3 contains 14 residues. This chain's CDR3 is CASSFEGGNQPQHF. CDR3 in DNA: TGTGCCAGCAGCTTCGAGGGGGGCAATCAGCCCCAGCATTTT.